The source of this T cell receptor (beta chain) is a study of shared T cell receptors in the human thymus. Germline V gene data show CDR1 as MNHEY and CDR2 as SVGAGI. The CDR3 consists of 14 residues. Trimming at V came to 7 bases and at J to 7 bases, leaving 9 bases not matched to a gene. Assay used: immunoSEQ multiplex PCR; TCRdb lists only in-frame clones, some missing. The table includes around 340,000 clones, about 95% detected once. The sequencing sample was made of thymocytes. The sequence was obtained from a human donor. V usage is TRBV6-5 and J usage is TRBJ1-2; 10 positions match TRBD1. CDR3 in DNA: TGTGCCAGCAAAAGAGACAGGGGGCTGGTTGGCTACACCTTC. Protein product: CASKRDRGLVGYTF.